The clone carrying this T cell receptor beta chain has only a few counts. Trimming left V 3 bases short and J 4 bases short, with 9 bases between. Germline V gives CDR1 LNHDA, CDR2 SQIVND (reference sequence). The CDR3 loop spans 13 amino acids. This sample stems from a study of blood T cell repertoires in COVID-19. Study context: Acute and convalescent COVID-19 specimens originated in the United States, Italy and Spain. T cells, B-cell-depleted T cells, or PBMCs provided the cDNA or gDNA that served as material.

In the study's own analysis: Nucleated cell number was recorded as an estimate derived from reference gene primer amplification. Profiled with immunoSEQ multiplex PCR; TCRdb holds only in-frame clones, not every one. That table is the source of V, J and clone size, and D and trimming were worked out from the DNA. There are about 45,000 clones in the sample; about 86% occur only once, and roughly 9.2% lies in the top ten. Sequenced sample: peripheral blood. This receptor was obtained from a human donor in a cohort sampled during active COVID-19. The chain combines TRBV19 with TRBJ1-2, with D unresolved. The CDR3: CASSMGRLYGYTF. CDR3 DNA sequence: TGTGCCAGTAGTATGGGCAGGCTCTATGGCTACACCTTC.